What follows are 28 T cell receptor beta chains derived from one specimen sequenced in a study of blood T cell repertoires in COVID-19. The repertoire was sequenced with immunoSEQ multiplex PCR; TCRdb's copy has only in-frame clones and lacks some. The sample holds around 440,000 clones, about nine tenths seen once. Sequencing was carried out using peripheral blood. These receptors were obtained from a woman aged 45-65 years with COVID-19, enrolled during active disease.

The gene calls are TRBV14 and TRBJ1-1; 9 bases map to TRBD1. The CDR3 length is 17 residues. Trimming at V came to 6 bases and at J to 1 base, leaving 12 bases not matched to a gene. Germline CDR1 and CDR2: SGHDN and FVKESK. CDR3 residues: CASSLPGTGQPNTEAFF. The CDR3 DNA sequence: TGTGCCAGCAGTCTACCCGGGACAGGGCAACCGAACACTGAAGCTTTCTTT.

V gene TRBV7-9 combines with J gene TRBJ2-1; D unclear. Deletions cut 3 bases from V and 1 base from J, with 7 bases between. Germline V gives CDR1 SEHNR, CDR2 FQNEAQ (reference sequence). CDR3 size: 14 residues. The CDR3, as DNA: TGTGCCAGCAGCTTTAGCTCTTCCTACAATGAGCAGTTCTTC. Protein product: CASSFSSSYNEQFF.

This clone occurred once. The chain links TRBV29-1 to TRBJ2-7; the D gene is possibly TRBD1 (6 bases). The germline CDR1 and CDR2 sequences are SQVTM and ANQGSEA. This CDR3 comprises 13 residues. The V end was cut by 6 bases, the J end by 0 bases, with 12 bases between. CDR3 loop: CSVRDTSSYEQYF. The CDR3 DNA reads as TGCAGCGTCCGGGACACCAGCTCCTACGAGCAGTACTTC.

CDR3 region: CASSFPGQGNYGYTF. The CDR3 nucleotides are TGTGCCAGCAGTTTCCCGGGACAGGGGAACTATGGCTACACCTTC. The J gene is TRBJ1-2, the V gene TRBV28, with 10 positions matching TRBD1. Germline V gene sequence: CDR1 MDHEN, CDR2 SYDVKM. This CDR3 contains 15 residues. With 3 bases clipped from V and 2 bases from J, the junction kept 3 bases outside the gene matches.

This rearrangement joins TRBV5-4 to TRBJ2-2, with 8 bases that match TRBD2. Per the germline V gene, CDR1 is SGHNT and CDR2 is YYREEE (reference sequence). CDR3 length equals 15 residues. Trimming took 2 bases from V and 4 from J; bases not matched to a gene: 4. The CDR3 here is CASSFHGGATGELFF. The CDR3 region has the DNA TGTGCCAGCAGCTTCCACGGGGGGGCCACCGGGGAGCTGTTTTTT.

In its sample, this clone was seen once. This chain links TRBV30 with TRBJ2-5; 7 nucleotides align to TRBD2. Germline V CDR1 and CDR2: GTSNPN, SVGIG (reference sequence). CDR3 length: 13 residues. The J segment lost 3 bases and the V segment lost 1 base, leaving 2 bases of the junction unmatched. CDR3 nucleotide sequence: TGTGCCTGGAGTGGTCTAGCGGAAGAGACCCAGTACTTC. Its protein is CAWSGLAEETQYF.

V and J are TRBV10-1 and TRBJ1-1, with 7 bases that match TRBD1. The germline V gene has CDR1 WNHNN and CDR2 SYGVQD (reference sequence). There are 14 residues in the CDR3. The V segment lost 6 bases and the J segment 4 bases; nucleotides outside the gene matches: 8. Here the CDR3 reads CASSGTGVGTEAFF. The CDR3 DNA reads TGCGCCAGCAGCGGTACAGGGGTAGGCACTGAAGCTTTCTTT.

The CDR3 loop reads CASSPQGYNEQFF. In nucleotides, the CDR3 is TGTGCCAGCAGCCCGCAGGGGTACAATGAGCAGTTCTTC. This chain joins TRBV5-5 and TRBJ2-1; TRBD1 might be the D (6 bases). CDR3 length equals 13 residues. V lost 4 bases to trimming and J lost 4 bases, with 9 bases between them. Looked up from germline, CDR1 is SGHKS and CDR2 is YYEKEE (reference sequence).

The rearrangement links TRBV5-8 to TRBJ2-7, with 10 positions matching TRBD1. Germline CDR1 and CDR2: SGHTS and YDEGEE. This CDR3 is built from 18 residues. J was trimmed by 0 bases and V by 0 bases; bases with no gene match: 9. CDR3 DNA sequence: TGTGCCAGCAGCTTGGCGAGGACAGGGGGGGGGAGCTCCTACGAGCAGTACTTC. It translates to CASSLARTGGGSSYEQYF.

The chain joins TRBV18 to TRBJ1-2, with 8 bases that match TRBD1. The J segment lost 0 bases and the V segment lost 4 bases, leaving 7 bases of the junction unmatched. The CDR3 runs to 16 residues. Germline values: CDR1 KGHSH, CDR2 LQKENI. CDR3 nucleotide sequence: TGTGCCAGCTCACGGGAAGACAGGGGAGCTAACTATGGCTACACCTTC. Protein: CASSREDRGANYGYTF.

The chain joins TRBV6-6 to TRBJ2-3; TRBD2 agrees at 12 bases. After removal of 6 bases from V and 4 bases from J, the junction contained 5 bases not matched to a gene. The germline CDR1 and CDR2 sequences are MNHNY and SVGAGI (reference sequence). The CDR3 contains 15 residues. The DNA for the CDR3 is TGTGCCAGCAGGGCTAGCGGGGGGGCAGCAGATACGCAGTATTTT. Translating it yields CASRASGGAADTQYF.

The CDR3 DNA reads as TGTGCCAGCAGCAGGGGACTAGCGGGTGCTAGCTCCTACGAGCAGTACTTC. The encoded protein is CASSRGLAGASSYEQYF. The chain is built from TRBV5-4 and TRBJ2-7; 12 bases align to TRBD2. The V gene end was trimmed by 4 bases and the J gene end by 0 bases; junction bases not matched to a gene: 8. Germline V CDR1 and CDR2: SGHNT, YYREEE (reference sequence). The CDR3 runs 17 residues.

The table lists this clone with a few counts. This chain connects TRBV11-3 to TRBJ2-2; 8 bases fit TRBD1. CDR3 length equals 15 residues. V was clipped by 5 bases and J by 1 base; unmatched bases: 3. CDR1 and CDR2 (germline): SGHNT, YENEEA. The CDR3 nucleotides read TGTGCCAGCAGCCCCGGGACAGGGAACACCGGGGAGCTGTTTTTT. Its translation is CASSPGTGNTGELFF.

This clone showed up just once. The rearrangement joins TRBV5-1 to TRBJ2-5, with TRBD2 identical over 7 bases. The ends lost 4 bases at V and 2 bases at J; junction bases unmatched: 11. Germline V gene lookup returns CDR1 SGHRS and CDR2 YFSETQ. The CDR3 has 16 residues. Here the CDR3 reads CASSQNFSGRQETQYF. CDR3 DNA sequence: TGCGCCAGCAGCCAGAATTTTTCCGGGAGGCAAGAGACCCAGTACTTC.

In its sample, this clone was seen a few times. CDR3 in amino acids: CANSPEREKLFF. In DNA form, the CDR3 reads TGTGCCAATTCTCCGGAGAGAGAAAAACTGTTTTTT. This chain links TRBV2 with TRBJ1-4; unclear D gene. The germline gives CDR1 SNHLY, CDR2 FYNNEI. This CDR3 spans 12 amino acids. The germline V and J ends were trimmed by 10 bases and 8 bases, with 14 bases remaining between them.

This clone was observed a few times. The genes are TRBV30 and TRBJ1-5, with TRBD1 as a possible D gene (6 bases). Germline values: CDR1 GTSNPN, CDR2 SVGIG (reference sequence). V was clipped by 2 bases and J by 4 bases, with 12 bases between them. The CDR3 is made up of 14 amino acids. This CDR3 is CAWSIRGGNQPQHF. In DNA form, the CDR3 reads TGTGCCTGGAGTATTAGGGGGGGAAATCAGCCCCAGCATTTT.

J is TRBJ1-4 and V is TRBV3-1 (or the pseudogene TRBV3-2), with TRBD1 as a possible D gene (5 bases). The germline gives CDR1 LGHDT, CDR2 YNNKEL (reference sequence). The CDR3 sequence is 13 residues long. V was shortened by 3 bases and J by 7 bases, with 9 bases between the two germline ends. The CDR3 is CASSHHDSEKLFF. CDR3 nucleotide sequence: TGTGCCAGCAGCCACCATGACAGTGAAAAACTGTTTTTT.

The chain couples TRBV13 to TRBJ2-2, with no clear D. The CDR3 is 14 amino acids. V dropped 7 bases and J dropped 0 bases, with 9 bases sitting between them. The germline V gene encodes CDR1 PRHDT and CDR2 FYEKMQ (reference sequence). The CDR3 region has the DNA TGTGCCAGCATGACAAGTGCGAACACCGGGGAGCTGTTTTTT. Translating gives CASMTSANTGELFF.

This chain joins TRBV9 and TRBJ2-1, with 9 positions matching TRBD2. The CDR3 loop spans 16 amino acids. V trimming: 3 bases; J trimming: 2 bases; junction bases outside the gene matches: 6. CDR1 SGDLS and CDR2 YYNGEE come from the germline V gene. In DNA form, the CDR3 reads TGTGCCAGCAGCGCCTTAAGCGGGGGGACCTACAATGAGCAGTTCTTC. Translation gives CASSALSGGTYNEQFF.

The V call is TRBV6-5, the J call TRBJ2-7; the match to TRBD1 covers 9 bases. Germline CDR1 and CDR2: MNHEY and SVGAGI. With 6 bases clipped from V and 0 bases from J, the junction kept 3 bases outside the gene matches. CDR3 length equals 14 residues. CDR3 residues: CASSRTGASYEQYF. As DNA, the CDR3 is TGTGCCAGCAGCCGGACAGGGGCCTCCTACGAGCAGTACTTC.

CDR3 sequence reads: CASSSGGVTGELFF. For the CDR3, the DNA is TGTGCCAGTAGTAGCGGGGGGGTCACCGGGGAGCTGTTTTTT. The V call is TRBV19, the J call TRBJ2-2; TRBD2 matches 9 bases. The junction had 1 base not matched to a gene; V was cut back by 4 bases and J by 4 bases. The CDR3 sequence is 14 residues long. The germline V gene encodes CDR1 LNHDA and CDR2 SQIVND (reference sequence).

The chain recombines TRBV5-4 with TRBJ2-3, with D perhaps matching TRBD2 (5 bases). The CDR3 covers 15 residues. V was trimmed by 3 bases and J by 1 base, leaving 12 bases between them. Germline assignment: CDR1 SGHNT and CDR2 YYREEE (reference sequence). CDR3 loop: CASSSSRAGTDTQYF. CDR3 in DNA: TGTGCCAGCAGCTCGTCGAGGGCCGGCACAGATACGCAGTATTTT.

The chain couples TRBV30 to TRBJ1-1, with TRBD1 as a possible D gene (5 bases). Germline CDR1 reads GTSNPN; CDR2 reads SVGIG (reference sequence). V was pared by 2 bases and J by 5 bases, with 9 bases between. The CDR3 spans 12 residues. DNA for the CDR3: TGTGCCTGGAGTAGCAGGGCGACTGAAGCTTTCTTT. It codes for CAWSSRATEAFF.

The chain recombines TRBV19 with TRBJ2-3; D might be TRBD2 (5 bases). V was pared by 9 bases and J by 0 bases, with 22 bases between. Germline loops: CDR1 LNHDA, CDR2 SQIVND (reference sequence). This CDR3 spans 17 amino acids. The CDR3 reads CASSRPMQAASTDTQYF. The CDR3 region has the DNA TGTGCCAGCTCCCGCCCGATGCAAGCGGCGAGCACAGATACGCAGTATTTT.

The V and J genes are TRBV4-1 and TRBJ1-1, with D perhaps TRBD1 (6 bases). The CDR3 loop spans 13 amino acids. Trimming took 3 bases from V and 6 from J, leaving 11 bases between them. Germline V gene lookup returns CDR1 MGHRA and CDR2 YSYEKL. In DNA, the CDR3 is TGCGCCAGCAGCCAGAGGGGGTCGGCTGAAGCTTTCTTT. Translating it yields CASSQRGSAEAFF.

V gene TRBV2 combines with J gene TRBJ1-1; D gene ambiguous. This CDR3 is built from 14 residues. The V gene lost 7 bases and the J gene lost 3 bases, with 15 bases spanning the gap. Germline V gives CDR1 SNHLY, CDR2 FYNNEI. In DNA, the CDR3 is TGTGCCAGCACCTACGGGATCGGGGACACTGAAGCTTTCTTT. This codes for CASTYGIGDTEAFF. Using reference TRBV2 and TRBJ1-1 for the parts outside the CDR3, the full variable domain is EPEVTQTPSHQVTQMGQEVILRCVPISNHLYFYWYRQILGQKVEFLVSFYNNEISEKSEIFDDQFSVERPDGSNFTLKIRSTKLEDSAMYFCASTYGIGDTEAFFGQGTRLTVV.

The V and J genes are TRBV11-2 and TRBJ1-1, with D perhaps TRBD1 (5 bases). There are 15 residues in the CDR3. The V end was cut by 5 bases, the J end by 0 bases, with 13 bases between. Germline loops: CDR1 SGHAT, CDR2 FQNNGV. DNA for the CDR3: TGTGCCAGCAGCCCGTCCGGGGGATTGAACACTGAAGCTTTCTTT. As protein: CASSPSGGLNTEAFF.

This chain connects TRBV19 to TRBJ1-6; D is perhaps TRBD1 (6 bases). The CDR3 consists of 17 residues. V dropped 4 bases and J dropped 2 bases, with 15 bases sitting between them. CDR1 is LNHDA and CDR2 is SQIVND in the germline V gene (reference sequence). The CDR3 nucleotides are TGTGCCAGTAGTAAACGACAGGCCCTAGCCTATAATTCACCCCTCCACTTT. Translated: CASSKRQALAYNSPLHF.